The 21 T cell receptor beta chains below all came from one sample that was sequenced in a study of blood T cell repertoires in COVID-19 (dated by TCRdb to 2018 to 2020). Library prep was done by the immunoSEQ multiplex PCR assay. In TCRdb, the immuneACCESS table is reduced to in-frame sequences with V and J assigned. These tables do not hold every clone; where another copy was compared, an unresolved V gene accounts for under half, and the others remain unexplained. Across this sample there are 400,000 to 450,000 clones, with around 91% seen only once. The ten biggest clones cover approximately 0.55% of the sample. Sequencing used PBMCs or T cells enriched from blood (not recorded which). All receptors derive from a young man who had recovered from COVID-19.

The chain recombines TRBV5-1 with TRBJ1-3; 8 bases line up with TRBD1. J was trimmed by 4 bases and V by 4 bases; bases with no gene match: 4. The CDR3 contains 14 residues. Per the germline V gene, CDR1 is SGHRS and CDR2 is YFSETQ. The CDR3 protein is CASSKTGEGNTIYF. The DNA for the CDR3 is TGCGCCAGCAGCAAGACAGGGGAAGGAAACACCATATATTTT.

The chain recombines TRBV6-5 with TRBJ1-4; 8 bases map to TRBD1. The CDR3 runs 13 residues. Germline V gene sequence: CDR1 MNHEY, CDR2 SVGAGI. After removal of 6 bases from V and 10 bases from J, the junction contained 7 bases not matched to a gene. CDR3 nucleotides: TGTGCCAGCAGGAGGGACAGGTCAACAAAACTGTTTTTT. It encodes CASRRDRSTKLFF.

This chain connects TRBV18 to TRBJ2-1; TRBD2 aligns across 13 bases. This CDR3 contains 21 residues. From germline, CDR1 is KGHSH and CDR2 LQKENI. V trimming: 2 bases; J trimming: 2 bases; junction bases outside the gene matches: 15. CDR3 in DNA: TGTGCCAGCTCACCAATGTTAAATATGACTAGCGGGAGGTTACCCTACAATGAGCAGTTCTTC. This encodes CASSPMLNMTSGRLPYNEQFF.

J is TRBJ1-3 and V is TRBV5-1, with D possibly TRBD1 on 5 matching bases. The CDR3 length is 16 residues. V lost 2 bases, J lost 0 bases, and 12 bases lay in between. From germline, CDR1 is SGHRS and CDR2 YFSETQ. CDR3 sequence: CASSLGAANSGNTIYF. CDR3 DNA sequence: TGCGCCAGCAGCTTAGGGGCGGCGAACTCTGGAAACACCATATATTTT. The full variable domain, in which reference TRBV5-1 and TRBJ1-3 provide the parts outside the CDR3, is KAGVTQTPRYLIKTRGQQVTLSCSPISGHRSVSWYQQTPGQGLQFLFEYFSETQRNKGNFPGRFSGRQFSNSRSEMNVSTLELGDSALYLCASSLGAANSGNTIYFGEGSWLTVV.

V is TRBV9 and J is TRBJ1-5, with 8 positions matching TRBD1. After removal of 3 bases from V and 7 bases from J, the junction contained 9 bases not matched to a gene. This CDR3 contains 15 residues. The germline V gene has CDR1 SGDLS and CDR2 YYNGEE. CDR3 DNA sequence: TGTGCCAGCAGCGAGGGACAGGTTGCGGGCCAGCCCCAGCATTTT. Protein sequence: CASSEGQVAGQPQHF.

The rearrangement links TRBV5-1 to TRBJ2-5; tentatively, D is TRBD2 (6 bases). The germline CDR1 and CDR2 sequences are SGHRS and YFSETQ. CDR3 size: 15 residues. Trimming pared 2 bases from V and 1 base from J, leaving 12 bases between. CDR3 loop: CASSFQAGFQETQYF. The CDR3 DNA sequence: TGCGCCAGCAGCTTCCAAGCGGGTTTCCAAGAGACCCAGTACTTC.

The gene calls are TRBV27 and TRBJ2-5; 15 bases are a match to TRBD2. V was pared by 5 bases and J by 5 bases, with 12 bases of the junction left unmatched. Germline-derived CDR1 and CDR2 are MNHEY and SMNVEV (reference sequence). The CDR3 loop spans 18 amino acids. The CDR3 loop reads CASSHTGTSGRRGETQYF. The CDR3 DNA is TGTGCCAGCAGTCATACCGGGACTAGCGGGAGGAGGGGGGAGACCCAGTACTTC.

J is TRBJ1-3 and V is TRBV2; D is perhaps TRBD1 (6 bases). The V gene's germline CDR1 is SNHLY and CDR2 FYNNEI. This CDR3 is built from 16 residues. The V end lost 1 base, the J end lost 4 bases, and 14 bases lay between the germline ends. CDR3 sequence (DNA): TGTGCCAGCAGTGAAGAGGTCAGGGGCTGGGGAAACACCATATATTTT. Residues: CASSEEVRGWGNTIYF.

CDR3 residues: CASSDRVAGVGGANVLTF. Written as DNA, the CDR3 is TGTGCCAGCAGCGACCGGGTAGCGGGAGTAGGTGGGGCCAACGTCCTGACTTTC. The V and J genes are TRBV7-3 and TRBJ2-6; 9 nucleotides align to TRBD2. Trimming cost V 5 bases and J 3 bases; bases outside gene matches: 11. The CDR3 is made up of 18 amino acids. The V gene's germline CDR1 is SGHTA and CDR2 FQGTGA.

The chain links TRBV10-3 to TRBJ1-5; TRBD1 aligns across 9 bases. The germline V gene encodes CDR1 ENHRY and CDR2 SYGVKD. J lost 7 bases, V lost 5 bases, and 12 bases had no gene match. The CDR3 loop spans 16 amino acids. DNA for the CDR3: TGTGCCATCAGTCCCGGTAGGGGACAGGGAGGACAGCCCCAGCATTTT. Translation: CAISPGRGQGGQPQHF.

This chain connects TRBV27 to TRBJ1-1; D is perhaps TRBD1 (5 bases). V was clipped by 5 bases and J by 4 bases, with 14 bases between them. This CDR3 spans 14 amino acids. The V gene's germline CDR1 is MNHEY and CDR2 SMNVEV (reference sequence). The CDR3 sequence is CASSPRGGVTEAFF. The DNA for the CDR3 is TGTGCCAGCAGTCCTAGGGGCGGGGTCACTGAAGCTTTCTTT.

The chain is built from TRBV19 and TRBJ1-5; possible D gene TRBD1, 6 bases. The V end lost 6 bases, the J end lost 1 base, and 13 bases lay between the germline ends. The CDR3 covers 15 residues. Germline V gene data show CDR1 as LNHDA and CDR2 as SQIVND (reference sequence). CDR3 DNA: TGTGCCAGTAGGGGGGACACGCACAGCAATCAGCCCCAGCATTTT. Encoded protein: CASRGDTHSNQPQHF.

The table lists this clone with a count of one. The chain carries TRBV19 and TRBJ1-3, with D possibly matching TRBD1 (5 bases). This CDR3 is 19 amino acids long. The V and J ends lost 6 bases and 0 bases respectively, with 24 bases between them. The germline V gene has CDR1 LNHDA and CDR2 SQIVND (reference sequence). For the CDR3, the DNA is TGTGCCAGTAGGAGAAGACAGCTACTCAACCGTGACTCTGGAAACACCATATATTTT. Amino acids: CASRRRQLLNRDSGNTIYF.

V usage is TRBV11-2 and J usage is TRBJ2-3; a weak D match, TRBD2 (5 bases). V was clipped by 4 bases and J by 6 bases, with 14 bases between them. The CDR3 consists of 14 residues. Looked up from germline, CDR1 is SGHAT and CDR2 is FQNNGV. The CDR3 nucleotides are TGTGCCAGCAGCTCGAAGTGGGAGAGGGATACGCAGTATTTT. Amino acid sequence: CASSSKWERDTQYF.

The V and J genes are TRBV19 and TRBJ1-2; 8 nucleotides line up with TRBD1. V was pared by 6 bases and J by 8 bases, with 8 bases of the junction left unmatched. The CDR3 runs 13 residues. Per germline, CDR1 LNHDA and CDR2 SQIVND (reference sequence). The CDR3, as DNA: TGTGCCAGTAGCTCGGGACAGGTCTCCGGCTACACCTTC. Protein: CASSSGQVSGYTF.

The V and J genes are TRBV5-6 and TRBJ2-5; TRBD2 aligns across 8 bases. Trimming at V came to 4 bases and at J to 5 bases, leaving 10 bases not matched to a gene. Germline V CDR1 and CDR2: SGHDT, YYEEEE. The CDR3 is 15 amino acids. CDR3 nucleotide sequence: TGTGCCAGCAGCACCTTAAGCGGGGGCCGGGAGACCCAGTACTTC. Its translation: CASSTLSGGRETQYF.

The chain combines TRBV5-6 with TRBJ1-3; no clear D. Trimming pared 1 base from V and 0 bases from J, leaving 11 bases between. CDR1 and CDR2 (germline): SGHDT, YYEEEE. The CDR3 runs 16 residues. CDR3 protein: CASSLFTDSSGNTIYF. The CDR3 DNA follows: TGTGCCAGCAGCTTGTTCACGGACTCCTCTGGAAACACCATATATTTT. The complete variable domain, with remaining parts taken from reference TRBV5-6 and TRBJ1-3, reads DAGVTQSPTHLIKTRGQQVTLRCSPKSGHDTVSWYQQALGQGPQFIFQYYEEEERQRGNFPDRFSGHQFPNYSSELNVNALLLGDSALYLCASSLFTDSSGNTIYFGEGSWLTVV.

This chain connects TRBV3-1 (or the pseudogene TRBV3-2) to TRBJ1-3, with a weak D call TRBD1 (5 bases). CDR3 length: 17 residues. V was shortened by 2 bases and J by 4 bases, with 18 bases between the two germline ends. Per germline, CDR1 LGHDT and CDR2 YNNKEL (reference sequence). The CDR3 DNA sequence: TGTGCCAGCAGCCAATCCCCTAGGGGAACGTCCGGAAACACCATATATTTT. It yields the protein CASSQSPRGTSGNTIYF.

The genes are TRBV11-2 and TRBJ2-7, with TRBD1 as a possible D gene (6 bases). Trimming cost V 5 bases and J 2 bases, with 10 bases left between them. CDR3 size: 13 residues. Looked up from germline, CDR1 is SGHAT and CDR2 is FQNNGV. The CDR3 sequence is CASSPGQPYEQYF. Written as DNA, the CDR3 is TGTGCCAGCAGCCCGGGACAACCCTACGAGCAGTACTTC.

This clone was counted a single time. V is TRBV2 and J is TRBJ1-3; 7 positions agree with TRBD1. The CDR3 is made up of 14 amino acids. The V and J ends lost 9 bases and 0 bases, in that order; junction bases with no gene match: 5. The germline CDR1 and CDR2 sequences are SNHLY and FYNNEI. CDR3: CASLQGGSGNTIYF. The CDR3 DNA is TGTGCCAGTCTTCAGGGGGGCTCTGGAAACACCATATATTTT.

The rearrangement links TRBV18 to TRBJ1-1; no firm D call. This CDR3 spans 15 amino acids. Germline CDR1 reads KGHSH; CDR2 reads LQKENI. The V end was cut by 4 bases, the J end by 4 bases, with 16 bases between. In DNA, the CDR3 is TGTGCCAGCTCACAACGGGAGCGGATGGGCACTGAAGCTTTCTTT. Its protein is CASSQRERMGTEAFF. Using reference TRBV18 and TRBJ1-1 for the parts outside the CDR3, the full variable domain is NAGVMQNPRHLVRRRGQEARLRCSPMKGHSHVYWYRQLPEEGLKFMVYLQKENIIDESGMPKERFSAEFPKEGPSILRIQQVVRGDSAAYFCASSQRERMGTEAFFGQGTRLTVV.